This T cell receptor (beta chain) was retrieved from a study of regulatory T cells in long-lasting Graves disease. Whole-study findings and limits: Persistent Graves' patients showed less TCR diversity than newly diagnosed ones. Limited sample numbers may have lowered accuracy.

This clonotype was seen at least ten times. The target antigen is unknown. The time point was: persistent/refractory GD, antithyroid drugs over 5 years with positive TRAb. With RNA extracted from PBMCs as input, the TCR library was made. Patients hailed from an endocrinology department in Xi'an, China. The collection involved drawing around 10 milliliters of peripheral blood into EDTA tubes. CDR3-region Arm-PCR and iRepertoire HTBI primers produced the TCR beta libraries. One entry per CDR3 protein, called by TCRdb with MiXCR from the multiplex PCR reads. Altogether some 340,000 distinct CDR3 sequences are present, 20% to 25% being singletons, with the ten largest covering approximately 28%. Germline trimming cut 5 bases from V and 5 bases from J; bases unmatched to any gene: 2. CDR3 size: 15 residues.

The receptor was derived from a woman in her 40s with Graves disease. The starting material was peripheral blood mononuclear cells (PBMCs), obtained when the disease was refractory, from a patient treated with antithyroid drugs. This chain uses TRBV12-3 or TRBV12-4 with TRBJ2-2; 13 bases align to TRBD2. The CDR3: CASSGLAGVTGELFF. The CDR3 DNA sequence: TGTGCCAGCAGTGGACTAGCGGGAGTAACCGGGGAGCTGTTTTTT.